Below, 28 T cell receptor beta chains from the same sample are listed, as sequenced in a study of long-term antiretroviral therapy in people with HIV. At survey level, the immunoSEQ assay was run in its v3.0 version. Repertoires were generated with immunoSEQ multiplex PCR, while TCRdb's copy carries only in-frame clones and drops some. The profile shows approximately 45,000 clones, about 89% of them singletons. Sequencing was performed on unsorted PBMCs, taken 0.1 years before starting antiretroviral therapy. These receptors originate from a woman aged 45-65 years with HIV.

The gene calls are TRBV11-2 and TRBJ2-1; D remains ambiguous. The CDR3 has 18 residues. The V gene lost 2 bases and the J gene lost 0 bases, with 17 bases spanning the gap. CDR1 SGHAT and CDR2 FQNNGV come from the germline V gene. The CDR3 DNA reads as TGTGCCAGCAGCTTAAATTTCCGATTATCGGGCTCCTACAATGAGCAGTTCTTC. It is translated as CASSLNFRLSGSYNEQFF.

The CDR3 loop is CASSLVGRGQGETQYF. CDR3 nucleotides: TGTGCCAGCAGCTTAGTGGGGCGGGGGCAAGGAGAGACCCAGTACTTC. This chain joins TRBV7-2 and TRBJ2-5; D might be TRBD2 (7 bases). This CDR3 contains 16 residues. The ends were cut back, 1 base at V and 4 bases at J, with 16 bases in the middle. Per the germline V gene, CDR1 is SGHTA and CDR2 is FQGNSA.

This clone was picked up one time. The J gene is TRBJ2-5, the V gene TRBV6-1; D not resolved. The germline V and J ends were trimmed by 8 bases and 0 bases, with 10 bases remaining between them. The CDR3 has 13 residues. Germline V CDR1 and CDR2: MNHNS, SASEGT. CDR3 residues: CASGRRNQETQYF. The CDR3 coding sequence is TGTGCCAGCGGTCGACGGAACCAAGAGACCCAGTACTTC.

J is TRBJ2-3 and V is TRBV7-2, with 12 bases matching TRBD2. V trimming: 8 bases; J trimming: 2 bases; junction bases outside the gene matches: 11. Germline values: CDR1 SGHTA, CDR2 FQGNSA. The CDR3 totals 17 residues. The CDR3 DNA reads TGTGCCAGCGGACCCTCAGCTAGCGGGGGGGCCACAGATACGCAGTATTTT. This sequence encodes CASGPSASGGATDTQYF.

The genes are TRBV27 and TRBJ2-7, with TRBD2 as a possible D gene (6 bases). V was trimmed by 3 bases and J by 1 base, leaving 7 bases between them. The germline gives CDR1 MNHEY, CDR2 SMNVEV (reference sequence). CDR3 size: 13 residues. The CDR3 bases are TGTGCCAGCAGTTTTGCGGGATCCTACGAGCAGTACTTC. Encoded protein: CASSFAGSYEQYF.

The chain combines TRBV6-5 with TRBJ2-7; 9 bases are a match to TRBD1. The CDR3 runs 15 residues. Looked up from germline, CDR1 is MNHEY and CDR2 is SVGAGI. Trimming took 0 bases from V and 1 from J; bases not matched to a gene: 1. The CDR3 here is CASSYSGQGSYEQYF. The CDR3 DNA is TGTGCCAGCAGTTACTCTGGACAGGGGTCCTACGAGCAGTACTTC.

This chain joins TRBV9 and TRBJ2-3; TRBD2 is a possible D gene (5 bases). CDR3 length: 15 amino acids. Per germline, CDR1 SGDLS and CDR2 YYNGEE. Trimming removed 4 bases from V and 1 base from J, with 13 bases in between. CDR3 in amino acids: CASSTGSRGTDTQYF. For the CDR3, the DNA is TGTGCCAGCAGCACCGGGTCGAGGGGCACAGATACGCAGTATTTT.

Concerning this clone: A junction boundary mismatches the germline segment, possibly from a read error. The V gene is TRBV5-1, the J gene TRBJ2-3, with D perhaps matching TRBD2 (6 bases). Germline values: CDR1 SGHRS, CDR2 YFSETQ. This CDR3 is built from 14 residues. The CDR3 DNA is TGCGCCAGCAGCTTGGGGGGGGTCACAAATACGCAGTATTTT. The encoded protein is CASSLGGVTNTQYF.

The rearrangement uses TRBV10-3 and TRBJ1-1, with unresolved D. CDR3 size: 12 residues. Germline CDR1 reads ENHRY; CDR2 reads SYGVKD. The ends were cut back, 5 bases at V and 6 bases at J, with 10 bases in the middle. The CDR3 DNA is TGTGCCATCAGTCCTCGGGGTGCTGAAGCTTTCTTT. It yields the protein CAISPRGAEAFF.

In DNA form, the CDR3 reads TGTGCCAGCAGTCGGGCTAGCGGTACCACAGATACGCAGTATTTT. This encodes CASSRASGTTDTQYF. The genes are TRBV7-3 and TRBJ2-3; TRBD2 aligns across 7 bases. Looked up from germline, CDR1 is SGHTA and CDR2 is FQGTGA. The trim removed 6 bases at V and 2 bases at J, leaving 8 bases unmatched. The CDR3 extends over 15 amino acids.

In its sample, this clone was seen once. This chain links TRBV19 with TRBJ1-4; 8 bases match TRBD1. The CDR3 has 15 amino acids. With 4 bases clipped from V and 5 bases from J, the junction kept 6 bases outside the gene matches. Germline-derived CDR1 and CDR2 are LNHDA and SQIVND (reference sequence). CDR3 sequence reads: CASSTLRGPNEKLFF. CDR3 coding DNA: TGTGCCAGTAGTACCCTCAGGGGGCCGAATGAAAAACTGTTTTTT.

This clone was recorded a few times. The rearrangement links TRBV4-2 to TRBJ2-7; no firm D call. Germline V gives CDR1 LGHNA, CDR2 YNFKEQ. The V and J ends lost 1 base and 7 bases respectively, with 17 bases between them. The CDR3 runs 15 residues. CDR3: CASSQVLSMEREQYF. CDR3 nucleotide sequence: TGTGCCAGCAGCCAAGTTCTCAGTATGGAGCGTGAGCAGTACTTC.

V and J are TRBV7-8 and TRBJ1-1; D not certain. Trimming pared 10 bases from V and 3 bases from J, leaving 21 bases between. Germline loops: CDR1 SGHVS, CDR2 FQNEAQ. The CDR3 is 15 amino acids. CDR3 coding DNA: TGTGCCACCCAGCAATTTCAATCTAGGGACACTGAAGCTTTCTTT. This codes for CATQQFQSRDTEAFF.

This clone has more than one count but fewer than ten. The chain joins TRBV5-1 to TRBJ1-2; D may be TRBD1 (5 bases). Trimming cost V 2 bases and J 0 bases, with 11 bases left between them. CDR1 SGHRS and CDR2 YFSETQ come from the germline V gene. CDR3 length equals 15 residues. DNA for the CDR3: TGCGCCAGCAGCTTAACCATGGGGGCTAACTATGGCTACACCTTC. This codes for CASSLTMGANYGYTF.

The chain joins TRBV4-1 to TRBJ1-4, with D possibly being TRBD1 (5 bases). Germline CDR1 reads MGHRA; CDR2 reads YSYEKL. Trimming removed 3 bases at V and 0 bases at J, with 14 bases between. This CDR3 contains 17 residues. The CDR3 coding sequence is TGCGCCAGCAGCCAGGACCGGGGGACCGCAACTAATGAAAAACTGTTTTTT. Translation: CASSQDRGTATNEKLFF.

The rearrangement links TRBV5-1 to TRBJ1-6, with D possibly being TRBD1 (5 bases). This CDR3 is built from 14 residues. Looked up from germline, CDR1 is SGHRS and CDR2 is YFSETQ. Trimming shortened V by 4 bases and J by 7 bases, and 12 bases separated the two germline ends. The CDR3 protein is CASSQGRENSPLHF. DNA for the CDR3: TGCGCCAGCAGCCAGGGACGGGAGAATTCACCCCTCCACTTT.

This chain joins TRBV21-1 and TRBJ1-4. TRBV21-1 is designated a pseudogene. CDR3 size: 16 residues. The CDR3 region has the DNA TGTGCCAGCAGCAAAAGGCGGCTCCCAACTAATGAAAAACTGTTTTTT. Translation gives CASSKRRLPTNEKLFF.

The chain carries TRBV25-1 and TRBJ2-5; D is perhaps TRBD1 (6 bases). V was clipped by 5 bases and J by 5 bases, with 18 bases between them. CDR3 length: 15 residues. Germline CDR1 and CDR2: MGHDK and SYGVNS. The CDR3 sequence: CASSPAGVIRETQYF. DNA of the CDR3: TGTGCCAGCAGTCCGGCAGGGGTCATCAGGGAGACCCAGTACTTC.

This clone was found a few times. This chain connects TRBV9 to TRBJ1-1, with 7 bases matching TRBD1. This CDR3 is built from 14 residues. The V gene end was trimmed by 2 bases and the J gene end by 0 bases; junction bases not matched to a gene: 1. CDR1 is SGDLS, CDR2 YYNGEE, per germline. The DNA of the CDR3 is TGTGCCAGCAGCGTGGGACAGATGAACACTGAAGCTTTCTTT. The encoded protein is CASSVGQMNTEAFF.

V is TRBV30 and J is TRBJ2-2; D ambiguous. The CDR3 spans 14 residues. CDR1 and CDR2 (germline): GTSNPN, SVGIG (reference sequence). V lost 0 bases to trimming and J lost 0 bases, with 5 bases between them. The CDR3 region has the DNA TGTGCCTGGAGTGTGGGGTCGAACACCGGGGAGCTGTTTTTT. It specifies CAWSVGSNTGELFF.

J is TRBJ1-2 and V is TRBV5-4; D perhaps matches TRBD1 (6 bases). The CDR3 consists of 13 residues. The V gene lost 4 bases and the J gene lost 4 bases, with 11 bases spanning the gap. Germline CDR1 SGHNT, CDR2 YYREEE (reference sequence). CDR3 amino acids: CASSLDSSYGYTF. Here the CDR3 DNA reads TGTGCCAGCAGCCTGGACAGCAGCTATGGCTACACCTTC.

The DNA for the CDR3 is TGTGCCAGCAGCCAAGACAGGGGGGCCGAGCAGTACTTC. Protein product: CASSQDRGAEQYF. The rearrangement links TRBV7-9 to TRBJ2-7, with 9 bases that match TRBD1. The V and J ends lost 5 bases and 6 bases, in that order; junction bases with no gene match: 5. The CDR3 covers 13 residues. CDR1 is SEHNR, CDR2 FQNEAQ, per germline (reference sequence).

This chain uses TRBV29-1 with TRBJ2-4; TRBD1 might be the D (6 bases). The germline V and J ends were trimmed by 1 base and 7 bases, with 14 bases remaining between them. The CDR3 loop spans 14 amino acids. Germline V lookup: CDR1 SQVTM, CDR2 ANQGSEA. CDR3 coding DNA: TGCAGCGTTGAAGTGTCGAGGGGGAGTAACATTCAGTACTTC. Encoded protein: CSVEVSRGSNIQYF.

The rearrangement links TRBV6-1 to TRBJ1-2; D is uncertain. Germline V CDR1 and CDR2: MNHNS, SASEGT. The CDR3 length is 13 residues. V lost 6 bases to trimming and J lost 4 bases, with 12 bases between them. CDR3 bases: TGTGCCAGCAGGGACCGAGCCCCCTATGGCTACACCTTC. Protein: CASRDRAPYGYTF.

The V gene is TRBV6-5, the J gene TRBJ1-3; no clear D gene. This CDR3 contains 16 residues. V was pared by 0 bases and J by 8 bases, with 17 bases between. CDR1 and CDR2 from the germline V gene are MNHEY and SVGAGI. The CDR3 spells CASSYSGRPRIDTIYF. The CDR3 nucleotides are TGTGCCAGCAGTTACTCGGGGAGGCCCCGAATTGACACCATATATTTT.

This clone was seen once. V is TRBV6-1 and J is TRBJ1-5, with D hard to call. CDR3 length: 14 residues. CDR1 is MNHNS and CDR2 is SASEGT in the germline V gene. Trimming took 6 bases from V and 0 from J, leaving 9 bases between them. CDR3 sequence (DNA): TGTGCCAGCAGCCCAGCCAGTAGCAATCAGCCCCAGCATTTT. Protein product: CASSPASSNQPQHF.

This CDR3 is CASSYPSGGDTEAFF. The CDR3 nucleotides are TGTGCCAGCAGTTACCCTTCGGGGGGGGACACTGAAGCTTTCTTT. The chain combines TRBV6-6 with TRBJ1-1; TRBD1 is a possible D gene (5 bases). This CDR3 comprises 15 residues. The ends were cut back, 2 bases at V and 3 bases at J, with 13 bases in the middle. Per the germline V gene, CDR1 is MNHNY and CDR2 is SVGAGI (reference sequence).

The chain employs TRBV29-1 and TRBJ2-2; tentatively, D is TRBD1 or TRBD2 (6 bases each). CDR1 SQVTM and CDR2 ANQGSEA come from the germline V gene. CDR3 length: 12 amino acids. V dropped 6 bases and J dropped 9 bases, with 14 bases sitting between them. CDR3 DNA: TGCAGCGTGGCCGGGGGCTCCAGGGAGCTGTTTTTT. Residues: CSVAGGSRELFF.